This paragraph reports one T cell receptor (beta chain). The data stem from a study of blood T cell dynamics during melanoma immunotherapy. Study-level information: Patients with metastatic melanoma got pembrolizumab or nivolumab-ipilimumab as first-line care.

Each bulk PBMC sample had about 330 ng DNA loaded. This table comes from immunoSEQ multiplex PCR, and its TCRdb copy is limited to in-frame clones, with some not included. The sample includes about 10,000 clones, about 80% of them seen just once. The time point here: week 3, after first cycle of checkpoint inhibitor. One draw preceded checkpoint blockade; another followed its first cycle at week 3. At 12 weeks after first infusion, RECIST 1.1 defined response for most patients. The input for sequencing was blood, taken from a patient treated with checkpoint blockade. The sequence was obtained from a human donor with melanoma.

CDR3 DNA sequence: TGTGCCAGCTCACCACTTGAAAACTCTGGAAACACCATATATTTT. Its protein product is CASSPLENSGNTIYF. The chain has TRBV18 and TRBJ1-3; D unresolved. Germline V gene sequence: CDR1 KGHSH, CDR2 LQKENI. There are 15 residues in the CDR3. Trimming took off 1 base at V and 0 bases at J, with 7 bases between the two ends.